The rows below give T cell receptor beta chains drawn from one sample of a study of blood T cell repertoires in COVID-19. Data came from immunoSEQ multiplex PCR; TCRdb stores just in-frame clones and leaves some out. The sample lists 250,000 to 350,000 clones, 88% occurring once. Sequencing was carried out using PBMCs or T cells enriched from blood (not recorded which). These receptors came from a woman between 50 and 59 years old who had recovered from COVID-19. Both conserved end residues are part of each CDR3. Each record gives: D gene, J gene, V gene, clone size, CDR3 DNA, CDR3 protein. The D gene is left open where the match is weak. Only part of the rows carry a size: once, few, many, or a class if the clone is expanded.

D: TRBD2
J: TRBJ2-5
V: TRBV6-4
size: -
DNA: TGTGCCAGCAGTACCGGGGGACTAGCGGTTGAAGAGACCCAGTACTTC
CDR3: CASSTGGLAVEETQYF

D: -
J: TRBJ2-3
V: TRBV9
size: -
DNA: TGTGCCAGCAGCGTCGGCTCAGGAGATACGCAGTATTTT
CDR3: CASSVGSGDTQYF

D: -
J: TRBJ2-1
V: TRBV7-2
size: -
DNA: TGTGCCAGCACCCCGGTGGCTAGCGCCTCCTACAATGAGCAGTTCTTC
CDR3: CASTPVASASYNEQFF

D: -
J: TRBJ2-1
V: TRBV5-1
size: -
DNA: TGCGCCAGCAGCTTGACCGGCCCCTCGGGGCAGTTCTTC
CDR3: CASSLTGPSGQFF

D: -
J: TRBJ2-1
V: TRBV9
size: -
DNA: TGTGCCAGCAGCGTAGCCCTAGCCGGGTACAATGAGCAGTTCTTC
CDR3: CASSVALAGYNEQFF

D: TRBD2
J: TRBJ2-5
V: TRBV11-3
size: -
DNA: TGTGCCAGCAGCTTGGGACTAGCGGGAGTCGAGACCCAGTACTTC
CDR3: CASSLGLAGVETQYF

D: -
J: TRBJ1-2
V: TRBV3-1/TRBV3-2
size: -
DNA: TGTGCCAGCAGCCAAGCCCGGGAACGTGGCTACACCTTC
CDR3: CASSQARERGYTF

D: -
J: TRBJ2-7
V: TRBV19
size: once
DNA: TGTGCCAGCACCGCACAGGACTCCTACGAGCAGTACTTC
CDR3: CASTAQDSYEQYF

D: TRBD2
J: TRBJ2-7
V: TRBV7-2
size: once
DNA: TGTGCCAGCAGCTTAGGAGCTAGCGGGATATACGAGCAGTACTTC
CDR3: CASSLGASGIYEQYF

D: -
J: TRBJ1-1
V: TRBV12-3/TRBV12-4
size: -
DNA: TGTGCCAGCAGTTTATCCCCCGGGGCTGAAGCTTTCTTT
CDR3: CASSLSPGAEAFF

D: -
J: TRBJ2-3
V: TRBV9
size: -
DNA: TGTGCCAGCAGCGTAGAAGGAGGGTTAACAGATACGCAGTATTTT
CDR3: CASSVEGGLTDTQYF